The 29 T cell receptor beta chains presented below share a single source sample, sequenced in a study of T-cell memory formation after mild COVID-19. TCRdb passed the 5' RACE reads through MiXCR, listing each CDR3 protein once. Here the sample spans tens of thousands of distinct CDR3 sequences, roughly 17% being singletons. Sequencing input: PBMCs or a T cell subset sorted from them (not recorded which). The receptors originated from an adult woman who had mild COVID-19 (a few samples of this study predate the infection). Cell type and time point are not known.

V is TRBV12-3 or TRBV12-4 and J is TRBJ2-2, with D maybe TRBD2 (6 bases). This CDR3 contains 15 residues. With 2 bases removed from V and 5 bases from J, the gap between germline ends came to 12 bases. The CDR3 nucleotides are TGTGCCAGCAGTTTAAGGGACTCCCATACCGGGGAGCTGTTTTTT. Translation: CASSLRDSHTGELFF.

The chain carries TRBV5-1 and TRBJ2-7, with 7 bases identical to TRBD2. CDR3 length: 15 amino acids. CDR1 is SGHRS and CDR2 is YFSETQ in the germline V gene. Trimming removed 2 bases from V and 2 bases from J; junction bases left unmatched: 7. CDR3 DNA sequence: TGCGCCAGCAGCTTCGGGCGGGGGAGTCCCTACGAGCAGTACTTC. This gives the protein CASSFGRGSPYEQYF.

This clonotype was counted between two and nine times. The chain joins TRBV4-1 to TRBJ1-2; D is unresolved. The germline CDR1 and CDR2 sequences are MGHRA and YSYEKL. The CDR3 runs 16 residues. Trimming pared 0 bases from V and 4 bases from J, leaving 15 bases between. The CDR3 sequence is CASSQERVHPGYGYTF. CDR3 DNA sequence: TGCGCCAGCAGCCAAGAGAGGGTTCACCCGGGCTATGGCTACACCTTC.

V is TRBV7-9 and J is TRBJ2-5, with unresolved D. The V end lost 5 bases, the J end lost 1 base, and 20 bases lay between the germline ends. CDR3 length equals 17 residues. Germline loops: CDR1 SEHNR, CDR2 FQNEAQ (reference sequence). In nucleotides, the CDR3 is TGTGCCAGCAGCGACTTCAGAACAGTTATGGGCCAAGAGACCCAGTACTTC. This gives the protein CASSDFRTVMGQETQYF.

This sequence joins TRBV13 and TRBJ1-1, with TRBD1 identical over 7 bases. Germline V lookup: CDR1 PRHDT, CDR2 FYEKMQ (reference sequence). Trimming at V came to 5 bases and at J to 3 bases, leaving 3 bases not matched to a gene. There are 13 residues in the CDR3. This chain's CDR3 is CASSAGGHTEAFF. In DNA, the CDR3 is TGTGCCAGCAGCGCAGGGGGTCACACTGAAGCTTTCTTT.

The chain has TRBV18 and TRBJ2-3; D not resolved. The V and J ends lost 1 base and 0 bases respectively, with 17 bases between them. Germline lookup yields CDR1 KGHSH and CDR2 LQKENI. This CDR3 is built from 18 residues. The CDR3 is CASSPLRVATESTDTQYF. In DNA, the CDR3 is TGTGCCAGCTCACCACTCCGGGTCGCAACAGAGAGCACAGATACGCAGTATTTT.

The genes are TRBV19 and TRBJ2-7; D may be TRBD1 or TRBD2 (5 bases each). In germline, CDR1 is LNHDA, CDR2 SQIVND (reference sequence). The V and J ends lost 9 bases and 0 bases respectively, with 15 bases between them. The CDR3 totals 14 residues. CDR3 DNA sequence: TGTGCCAGCCGCTGGGGGACGAGCTCCTACGAGCAGTACTTC. This encodes CASRWGTSSYEQYF.

This clonotype was seen only a few times. The chain employs TRBV2 and TRBJ2-7; D is ambiguous. Trimming took off 6 bases at V and 6 bases at J, with 12 bases between the two ends. Germline V gene lookup returns CDR1 SNHLY and CDR2 FYNNEI. The CDR3 contains 12 residues. CDR3 amino acids: CASSLNLSEQYF. In nucleotides, the CDR3 is TGTGCCAGCAGCCTAAACCTCTCCGAGCAGTACTTC.

This clonotype was seen more than once but under ten times. This chain joins TRBV29-1 and TRBJ2-3; 7 bases align to TRBD1. CDR3 length: 15 residues. V dropped 3 bases and J dropped 1; count of bases not matched to a gene: 7. CDR1 is SQVTM and CDR2 is ANQGSEA in the germline V gene. The CDR3 region is CSVEFAGGGTDTQYF. DNA for the CDR3: TGCAGCGTTGAGTTTGCAGGGGGAGGCACAGATACGCAGTATTTT.

In its sample, this clonotype was seen a few times. The genes are TRBV20-1 and TRBJ2-7; the match to TRBD2 covers 12 bases. Looked up from germline, CDR1 is DFQATT and CDR2 is SNEGSKA (reference sequence). After removal of 3 bases from V and 0 bases from J, the junction contained 9 bases not matched to a gene. This CDR3 is built from 17 residues. CDR3 region: CSARLGLAGTSSYEQYF. The DNA of the CDR3 is TGCAGTGCTAGGCTGGGACTAGCGGGCACAAGCTCCTACGAGCAGTACTTC.

This clonotype was seen a few times. The chain carries TRBV4-1 and TRBJ1-1; D perhaps matches TRBD1 (6 bases). Germline V gene data show CDR1 as MGHRA and CDR2 as YSYEKL. V lost 0 bases and J lost 4, with 12 bases in between. This CDR3 is built from 15 residues. CDR3 nucleotide sequence: TGCGCCAGCAGCCAAGAATACAGGGAGGTCACTGAAGCTTTCTTT. Encoded protein: CASSQEYREVTEAFF.

V gene TRBV12-3 or TRBV12-4 combines with J gene TRBJ2-5; D is possibly TRBD2 (5 bases). Trimming took 5 bases from V and 2 from J, leaving 9 bases between them. This CDR3 region has 13 residues. The CDR3 loop is CASSPEGQETQYF. Here the CDR3 DNA reads TGTGCCAGCAGTCCAGAGGGACAAGAGACCCAGTACTTC.

The chain combines TRBV4-3 with TRBJ2-5, with TRBD2 identical over 9 bases. The CDR3 extends over 18 amino acids. The junction had 12 bases not matched to a gene; V was cut back by 2 bases and J by 2 bases. From germline, CDR1 is LGHNA and CDR2 YSLEER. In DNA, the CDR3 is TGCGCCAGCAGCCAATCCCCCCTGCTGGCGGGAGGGCAAGAGACCCAGTACTTC. It codes for CASSQSPLLAGGQETQYF.

This clonotype occurred a few times. The rearrangement joins TRBV12-3 or TRBV12-4 to TRBJ1-2; 7 positions match TRBD1. CDR3 size: 13 residues. Germline trimming cut 2 bases from V and 4 bases from J; bases unmatched to any gene: 1. CDR3 sequence (DNA): TGTGCCAGCAGTTTAAGGGGGCCCTATGGCTACACCTTC. Translation: CASSLRGPYGYTF.

The rearrangement joins TRBV20-1 to TRBJ2-1, with 7 bases aligning to TRBD2. Looked up from germline, CDR1 is DFQATT and CDR2 is SNEGSKA (reference sequence). The CDR3 length is 17 residues. J was trimmed by 0 bases and V by 0 bases; bases with no gene match: 8. The CDR3 nucleotides read TGCAGTGCTAGAGAGGGAGGGCCCATGGACTCCTACAATGAGCAGTTCTTC. It specifies CSAREGGPMDSYNEQFF.

This clonotype occurred many times. The chain couples TRBV4-2 to TRBJ2-7; 9 bases are shared with TRBD1. With V trimmed by 3 bases and J by 2 bases, 8 bases remained unmatched. Germline V CDR1 and CDR2: LGHNA, YNFKEQ. This CDR3 is built from 16 residues. The CDR3 sequence is CASSQSDRGSPYEQYF. The CDR3 DNA reads as TGTGCCAGCAGCCAGTCAGACAGGGGGTCCCCCTACGAGCAGTACTTC.

The V call is TRBV5-4, the J call TRBJ1-1; D is uncertain. Germline-derived CDR1 and CDR2 are SGHNT and YYREEE (reference sequence). The CDR3 totals 12 residues. V lost 4 bases and J 6 bases, leaving 10 bases between the germline ends. The CDR3 nucleotides read TGTGCCAGCAGCACAGCTATGGCTGAAGCTTTCTTT. It specifies CASSTAMAEAFF.

V and J are TRBV7-8 and TRBJ1-2; 7 bases agree with TRBD1. The ends lost 5 bases at V and 0 bases at J; junction bases unmatched: 9. This CDR3 has 16 amino acids. CDR1 is SGHVS, CDR2 FQNEAQ, per germline. The CDR3 nucleotides are TGTGCCAGCAGCCTCTTAGGGGGCACAGCTAACTATGGCTACACCTTC. Translation gives CASSLLGGTANYGYTF.

There are a few counts of this clonotype. The chain is built from TRBV15 and TRBJ2-2; no firm D call. The germline V gene encodes CDR1 LNHNV and CDR2 YYDKDF (reference sequence). Trimming took off 0 bases at V and 8 bases at J, with 10 bases between the two ends. The CDR3 runs to 14 residues. The CDR3 DNA reads as TGTGCCACCAGCAGAGAACCCCTTAGTGGGGAGCTGTTTTTT. Translating it yields CATSREPLSGELFF. Supplemented by reference TRBV15 and TRBJ2-2, the full variable domain reads DAMVIQNPRYQVTQFGKPVTLSCSQTLNHNVMYWYQQKSSQAPKLLFHYYDKDFNNEADTPDNFQSRRPNTSFCFLDIRSPGLGDTAMYLCATSREPLSGELFFGEGSRLTVL.

This clonotype has only a few counts. The rearrangement joins TRBV4-1 to TRBJ2-7; the D is unclear. Germline CDR1 is MGHRA and CDR2 is YSYEKL. V shed 1 base and J shed 4 bases, with 5 bases lying between them. CDR3 size: 12 residues. The chain's CDR3 is CASSQGEYEQYF. The CDR3 nucleotides are TGCGCCAGCAGCCAAGGAGAATACGAGCAGTACTTC.

V and J are TRBV6-2 or TRBV6-3 and TRBJ1-4; maybe TRBD1 (6 bases). Trimming took 10 bases from V and 1 from J, leaving 10 bases between them. CDR1 is MNHEY and CDR2 is SVGEGT in the germline V gene. CDR3 length: 13 amino acids. DNA for the CDR3: TGTGCCACCTGGACAGTAACTAATGAAAAACTGTTTTTT. Translated: CATWTVTNEKLFF.

V and J are TRBV4-1 and TRBJ2-6, with D unresolved. CDR3 size: 16 residues. The germline V and J ends were trimmed by 4 bases and 3 bases, with 13 bases remaining between them. Per germline, CDR1 MGHRA and CDR2 YSYEKL. CDR3: CASSPTSGFGANVLTF. CDR3 coding DNA: TGCGCCAGCAGCCCCACGTCAGGCTTTGGGGCCAACGTCCTGACTTTC.

This clonotype has just a few counts. This chain links TRBV12-3 or TRBV12-4 with TRBJ2-7, with no clear D. V lost 3 bases and J lost 2, with 11 bases in between. The CDR3 is 14 residues long. CDR3 amino acids: CASSFGPSAYEQYF. CDR3 nucleotide sequence: TGTGCCAGCAGTTTTGGGCCATCCGCCTACGAGCAGTACTTC.

Only a few counts were recorded for this clonotype. V gene TRBV12-3 or TRBV12-4 combines with J gene TRBJ2-1; no clear D gene. The CDR3 is 15 residues long. Trimming cost V 3 bases and J 9 bases, with 18 bases left between them. The CDR3 DNA sequence: TGTGCCAGCAGTTTGAGTGTGACTGTCTCTTTTGAGCAGTTCTTC. This sequence encodes CASSLSVTVSFEQFF.

In this sample, this clonotype turned up a few times. The chain combines TRBV5-1 with TRBJ2-2, with 13 positions matching TRBD2. The CDR3 runs 18 residues. CDR1 SGHRS and CDR2 YFSETQ come from the germline V gene. V lost 0 bases and J lost 0; bases outside the gene matches: 2. CDR3: CASSLEGLAGSNTGELFF. The CDR3 coding sequence is TGCGCCAGCAGCTTGGAGGGACTAGCGGGGTCGAACACCGGGGAGCTGTTTTTT.

This clonotype was recorded a few times. J is TRBJ2-7 and V is TRBV4-1, with D hard to call. CDR1 and CDR2 (germline): MGHRA, YSYEKL. CDR3 length: 15 amino acids. Trimming stripped 1 base from V and 2 bases from J, with 12 bases between. The CDR3 DNA is TGCGCCAGCAGCCAAGTTCTGGGGAAGACCTACGAGCAGTACTTC. Protein: CASSQVLGKTYEQYF.

This clonotype was recorded a few times. This chain uses TRBV4-1 with TRBJ2-7; unclear D gene. Germline V gene data show CDR1 as MGHRA and CDR2 as YSYEKL. V was cut by 2 bases and J by 2 bases, with 13 bases left in between. The CDR3 runs 15 residues. DNA for the CDR3: TGCGCCAGCAGCCAAATAAGCGAATCCACCTACGAGCAGTACTTC. It translates to CASSQISESTYEQYF.

The V call is TRBV12-3 or TRBV12-4, the J call TRBJ2-7, with 8 bases that match TRBD2. This CDR3 comprises 15 residues. The V segment lost 2 bases and the J segment 0 bases; nucleotides outside the gene matches: 3. This CDR3 reads CASSLRLALSYEQYF. Here the CDR3 DNA reads TGTGCCAGCAGTTTACGACTAGCGCTCTCCTACGAGCAGTACTTC.

The V and J genes are TRBV6-1 and TRBJ2-7; no reliable D call. V was trimmed by 6 bases and J by 0 bases, leaving 12 bases between them. Germline V gives CDR1 MNHNS, CDR2 SASEGT. This CDR3 region has 14 residues. The CDR3 here is CASRPGQSSYEQYF. For the CDR3, the DNA is TGTGCCAGCAGACCTGGGCAAAGCTCCTACGAGCAGTACTTC.